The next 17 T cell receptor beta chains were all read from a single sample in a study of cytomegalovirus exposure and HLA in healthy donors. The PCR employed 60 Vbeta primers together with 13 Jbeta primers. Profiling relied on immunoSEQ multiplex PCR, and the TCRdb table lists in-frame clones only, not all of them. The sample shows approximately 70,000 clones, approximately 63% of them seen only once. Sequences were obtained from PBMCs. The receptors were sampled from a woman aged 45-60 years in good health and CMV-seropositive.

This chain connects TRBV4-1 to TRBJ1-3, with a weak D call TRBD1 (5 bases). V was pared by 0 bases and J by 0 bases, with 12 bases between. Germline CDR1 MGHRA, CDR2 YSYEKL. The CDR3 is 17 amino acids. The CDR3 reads CASSQDQGRSSGNTIYF. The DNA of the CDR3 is TGCGCCAGCAGCCAAGATCAGGGCAGGTCCTCTGGAAACACCATATATTTT.

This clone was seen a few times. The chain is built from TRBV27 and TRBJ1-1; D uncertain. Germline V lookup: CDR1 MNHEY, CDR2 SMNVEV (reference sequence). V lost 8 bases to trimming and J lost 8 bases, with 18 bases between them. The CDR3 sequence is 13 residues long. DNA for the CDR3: TGTGCCAGCTCAGCACTCCAAAAGAGGGAAGCTTTCTTT. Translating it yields CASSALQKREAFF.

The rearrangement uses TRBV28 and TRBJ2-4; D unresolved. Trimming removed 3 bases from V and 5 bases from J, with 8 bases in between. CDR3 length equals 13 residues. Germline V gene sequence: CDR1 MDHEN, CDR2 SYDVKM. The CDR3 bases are TGTGCCAGCAGTTTCCAGCGCCAAAACATTCAGTACTTC. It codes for CASSFQRQNIQYF.

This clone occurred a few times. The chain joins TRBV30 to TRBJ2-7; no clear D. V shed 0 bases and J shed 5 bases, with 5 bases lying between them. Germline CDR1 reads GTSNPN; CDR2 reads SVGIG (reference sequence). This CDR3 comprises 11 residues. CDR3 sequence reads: CAWSVSHEQYF. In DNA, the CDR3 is TGTGCCTGGAGTGTAAGCCACGAGCAGTACTTC.

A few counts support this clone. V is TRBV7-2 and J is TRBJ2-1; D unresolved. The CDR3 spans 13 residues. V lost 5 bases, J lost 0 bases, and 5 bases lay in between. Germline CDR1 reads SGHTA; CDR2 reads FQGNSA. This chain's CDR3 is CASSQLSYNEQFF. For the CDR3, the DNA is TGTGCCAGCAGCCAACTCTCCTACAATGAGCAGTTCTTC.

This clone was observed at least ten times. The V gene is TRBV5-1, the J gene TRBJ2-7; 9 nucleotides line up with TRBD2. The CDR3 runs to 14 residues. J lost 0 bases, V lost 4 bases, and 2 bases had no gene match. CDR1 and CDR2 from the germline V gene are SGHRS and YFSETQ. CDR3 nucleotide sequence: TGCGCCAGCAGCGGTAGCGGGAGCTCCTACGAGCAGTACTTC. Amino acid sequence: CASSGSGSSYEQYF. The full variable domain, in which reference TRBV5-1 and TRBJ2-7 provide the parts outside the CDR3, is KAGVTQTPRYLIKTRGQQVTLSCSPISGHRSVSWYQQTPGQGLQFLFEYFSETQRNKGNFPGRFSGRQFSNSRSEMNVSTLELGDSALYLCASSGSGSSYEQYFGPGTRLTVT.

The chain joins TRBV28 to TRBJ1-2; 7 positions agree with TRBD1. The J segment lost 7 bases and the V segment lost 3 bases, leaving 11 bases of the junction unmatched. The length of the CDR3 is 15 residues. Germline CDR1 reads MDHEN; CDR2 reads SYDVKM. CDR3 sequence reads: CASSFGDREGIGYTF. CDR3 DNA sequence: TGTGCCAGCAGTTTCGGAGACAGGGAAGGGATTGGCTACACCTTC.

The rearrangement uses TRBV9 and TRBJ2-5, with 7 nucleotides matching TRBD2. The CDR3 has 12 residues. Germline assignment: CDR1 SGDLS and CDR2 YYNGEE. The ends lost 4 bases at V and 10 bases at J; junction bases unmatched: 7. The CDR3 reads CASSPGSGGQYF. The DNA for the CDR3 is TGTGCCAGCAGCCCGGGGTCGGGGGGCCAGTACTTC. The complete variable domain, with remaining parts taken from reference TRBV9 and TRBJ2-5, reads DSGVTQTPKHLITATGQRVTLRCSPRSGDLSVYWYQQSLDQGLQFLIQYYNGEERAKGNILERFSAQQFPDLHSELNLSSLELGDSALYFCASSPGSGGQYFGPGTRLLVL.

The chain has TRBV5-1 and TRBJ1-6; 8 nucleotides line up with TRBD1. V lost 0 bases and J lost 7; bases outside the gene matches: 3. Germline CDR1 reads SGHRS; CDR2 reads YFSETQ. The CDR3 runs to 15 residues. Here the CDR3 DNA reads TGCGCCAGCAGCTTGGGTGGACAGGGAAATTCACCCCTCCACTTT. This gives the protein CASSLGGQGNSPLHF.

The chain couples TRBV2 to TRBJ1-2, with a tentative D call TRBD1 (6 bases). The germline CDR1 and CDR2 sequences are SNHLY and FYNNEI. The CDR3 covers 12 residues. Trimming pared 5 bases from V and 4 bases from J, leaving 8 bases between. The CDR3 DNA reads TGTGCCAGCAGTCCAGGGGCCTATGGCTACACCTTC. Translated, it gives CASSPGAYGYTF.

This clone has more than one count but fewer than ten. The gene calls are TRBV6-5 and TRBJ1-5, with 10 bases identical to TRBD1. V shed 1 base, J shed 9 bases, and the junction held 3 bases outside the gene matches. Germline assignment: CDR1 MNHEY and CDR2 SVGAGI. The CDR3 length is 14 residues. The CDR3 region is CASSYLGDRGPQHF. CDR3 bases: TGTGCCAGCAGTTACTTGGGGGACAGGGGGCCCCAGCATTTT.

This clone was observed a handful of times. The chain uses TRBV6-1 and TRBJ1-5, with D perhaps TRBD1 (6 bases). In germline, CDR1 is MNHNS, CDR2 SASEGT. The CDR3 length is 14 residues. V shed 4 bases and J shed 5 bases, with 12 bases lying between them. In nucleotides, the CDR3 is TGTGCCAGCAGTGCCCGGACAGTCGATCAGCCCCAGCATTTT. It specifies CASSARTVDQPQHF.

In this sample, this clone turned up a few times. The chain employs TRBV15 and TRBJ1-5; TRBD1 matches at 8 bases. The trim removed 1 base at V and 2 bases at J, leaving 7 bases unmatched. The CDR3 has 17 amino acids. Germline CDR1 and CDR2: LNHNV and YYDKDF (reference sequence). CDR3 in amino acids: CATSRGETGGGNQPQHF. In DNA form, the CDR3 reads TGTGCCACCAGCAGAGGAGAAACAGGGGGAGGCAATCAGCCCCAGCATTTT.

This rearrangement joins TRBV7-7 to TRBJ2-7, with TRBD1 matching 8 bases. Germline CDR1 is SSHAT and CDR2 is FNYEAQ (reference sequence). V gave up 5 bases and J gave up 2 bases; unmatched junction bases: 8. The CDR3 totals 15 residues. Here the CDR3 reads CASSVGTGWTYEQYF. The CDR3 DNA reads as TGTGCCAGCAGCGTAGGGACAGGTTGGACCTACGAGCAGTACTTC.

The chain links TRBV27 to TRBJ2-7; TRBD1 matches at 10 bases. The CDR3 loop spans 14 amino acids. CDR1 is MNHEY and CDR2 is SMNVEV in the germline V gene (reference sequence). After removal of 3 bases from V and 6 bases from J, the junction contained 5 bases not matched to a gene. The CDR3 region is CASSFLGQGFEQYF. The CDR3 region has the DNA TGTGCCAGCAGTTTTTTGGGACAGGGGTTCGAGCAGTACTTC.

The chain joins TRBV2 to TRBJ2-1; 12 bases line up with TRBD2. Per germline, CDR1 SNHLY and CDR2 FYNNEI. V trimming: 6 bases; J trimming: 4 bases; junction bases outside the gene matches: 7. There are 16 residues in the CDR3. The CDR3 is CASRGLAGTGYNEQFF. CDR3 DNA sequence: TGTGCCAGCAGAGGACTAGCGGGAACCGGGTACAATGAGCAGTTCTTC.

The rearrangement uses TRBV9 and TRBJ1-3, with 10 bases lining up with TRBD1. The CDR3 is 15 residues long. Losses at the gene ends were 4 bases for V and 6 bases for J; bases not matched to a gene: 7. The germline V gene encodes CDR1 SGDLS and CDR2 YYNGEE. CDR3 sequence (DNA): TGTGCCAGCAGCCCCCGGGACAGGGGTGAAAACACCATATATTTT. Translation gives CASSPRDRGENTIYF.